This T cell receptor beta chain was captured by sequencing in a study of vaccination and CD4 T cells after COVID-19. The V gene lost 5 bases and the J gene lost 2 bases, with 13 bases spanning the gap. The CDR3 runs 15 residues. The germline CDR1 and CDR2 sequences are LNHDA and SQIVND (reference sequence). As to treatment: approximately 10-day PBMC culture with coronavirus spike peptide pools or control peptides (ViraFEST assay). This clonotype is a singleton in its sample. Its antigen remains unidentified. With the Oncomine TCR Beta short-read assay, DNA from cultured CD4+ T cells was sequenced. TCRdb passed the PCR reads through MiXCR, listing each CDR3 protein once. This sample has about 7,600 distinct CDR3 sequences; 65% to 75% occur once, and the top ten carry roughly a fifth.

The chain carries TRBV19 and TRBJ1-5; D perhaps matches TRBD1 (6 bases). This receptor was identified in a human donor with COVID-19. The sequencing here drew on cultured CD4+ T cells from blood, taken after SARS-CoV-2 vaccination. CDR3: CASSSLRGGNQPQHF. The CDR3 DNA reads as TGTGCCAGTAGTTCTCTCAGGGGCGGCAATCAGCCCCAGCATTTT.